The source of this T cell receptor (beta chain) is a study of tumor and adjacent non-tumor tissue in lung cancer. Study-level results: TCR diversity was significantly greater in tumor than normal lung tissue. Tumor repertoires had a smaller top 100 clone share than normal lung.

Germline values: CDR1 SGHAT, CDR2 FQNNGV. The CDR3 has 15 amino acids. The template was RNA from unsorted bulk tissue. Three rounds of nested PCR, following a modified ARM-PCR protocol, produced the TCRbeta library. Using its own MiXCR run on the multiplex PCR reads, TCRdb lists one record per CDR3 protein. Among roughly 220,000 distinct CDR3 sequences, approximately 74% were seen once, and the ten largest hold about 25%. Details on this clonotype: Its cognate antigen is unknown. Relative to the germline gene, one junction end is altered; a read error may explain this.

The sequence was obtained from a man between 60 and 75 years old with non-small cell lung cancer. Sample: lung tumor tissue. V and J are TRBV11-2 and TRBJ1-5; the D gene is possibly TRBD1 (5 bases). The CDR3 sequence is CASSWGIRGDQPQHF. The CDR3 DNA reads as TGTGCTAGCAGCTGGGGGATAAGGGGAGATCAGCCCCAGCATTTT.